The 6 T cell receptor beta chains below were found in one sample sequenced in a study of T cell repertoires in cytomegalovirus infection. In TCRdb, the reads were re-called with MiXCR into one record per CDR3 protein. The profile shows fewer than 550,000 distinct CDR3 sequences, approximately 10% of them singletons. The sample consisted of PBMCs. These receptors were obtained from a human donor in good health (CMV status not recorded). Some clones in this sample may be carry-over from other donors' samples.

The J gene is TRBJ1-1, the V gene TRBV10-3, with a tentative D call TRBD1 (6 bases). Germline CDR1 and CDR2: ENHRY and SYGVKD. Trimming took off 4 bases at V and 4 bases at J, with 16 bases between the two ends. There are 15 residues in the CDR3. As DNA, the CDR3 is TGTGCCATCAGTGGGGGGCAGGGCGTAGGCACTGAAGCTTTCTTT. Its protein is CAISGGQGVGTEAFF.

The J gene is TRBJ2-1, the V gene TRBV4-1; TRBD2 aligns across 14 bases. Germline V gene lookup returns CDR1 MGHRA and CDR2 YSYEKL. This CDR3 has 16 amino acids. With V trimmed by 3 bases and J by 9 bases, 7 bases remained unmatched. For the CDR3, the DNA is TGCGCCAGCAGCCACCATCCGGGACTAGCGGGAGTTGAGCAGTTCTTC. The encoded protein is CASSHHPGLAGVEQFF.

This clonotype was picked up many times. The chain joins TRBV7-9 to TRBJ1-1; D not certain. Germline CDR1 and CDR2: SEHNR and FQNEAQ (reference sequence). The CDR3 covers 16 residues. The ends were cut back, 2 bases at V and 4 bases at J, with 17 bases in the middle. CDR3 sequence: CASSLILRPTSTEAFF. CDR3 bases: TGTGCCAGCAGCTTAATTCTCAGACCAACGAGCACTGAAGCTTTCTTT.

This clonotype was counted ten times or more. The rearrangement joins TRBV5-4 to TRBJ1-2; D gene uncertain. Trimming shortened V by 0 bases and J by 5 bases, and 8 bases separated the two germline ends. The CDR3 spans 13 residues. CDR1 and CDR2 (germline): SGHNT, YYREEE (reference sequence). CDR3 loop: CASSLDQLYGYTF. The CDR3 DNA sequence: TGTGCCAGCAGCTTGGATCAGCTTTATGGCTACACCTTC. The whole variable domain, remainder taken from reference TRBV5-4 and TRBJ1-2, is ETGVTQSPTHLIKTRGQQVTLRCSSQSGHNTVSWYQQALGQGPQFIFQYYREEENGRGNFPPRFSGLQFPNYSSELNVNALELDDSALYLCASSLDQLYGYTFGSGTRLTVV.

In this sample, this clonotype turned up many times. CDR3 in DNA: TGTGCCAGCAGCCACCCCTCAGGGAACACCGGGGAGCTGTTTTTT. Translated, it gives CASSHPSGNTGELFF. This sequence joins TRBV5-4 and TRBJ2-2; D call uncertain. V dropped 4 bases and J dropped 1 base, with 11 bases sitting between them. Germline V gives CDR1 SGHNT, CDR2 YYREEE (reference sequence). The CDR3 covers 15 residues.

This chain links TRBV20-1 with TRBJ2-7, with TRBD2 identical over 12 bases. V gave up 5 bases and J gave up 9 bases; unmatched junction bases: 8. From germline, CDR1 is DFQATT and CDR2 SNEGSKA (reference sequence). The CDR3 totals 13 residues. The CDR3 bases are TGCAGTGCTCCGCGACTAGCGGGAGTAGGGCAGTACTTC. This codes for CSAPRLAGVGQYF.